These T cell receptor beta chains were read from a single sample in a study of blood T cell repertoires in COVID-19. Sequencing used immunoSEQ multiplex PCR; TCRdb keeps in-frame clones, though not all of them. The repertoire includes roughly 50,000 clones, roughly 77% of them detected once, and about 18% sits in the top ten. Source material: peripheral blood. Receptor source: a human donor with active or convalescent COVID-19. The donor label of this sample is uncertain. Both conserved end residues are part of each CDR3. D genes are given only for firm matches. Clone size appears in some rows only: once, few, many, or a class for an expanded clone.

V gene	clone size	D gene	J gene	CDR3 DNA	CDR3 protein
TRBV25-1	NA	TRBD2	TRBJ2-7	TGTGCCAGCAGTGAATTACGGACTAGCTTGGACAGCGAGCAGTACTTC	CASSELRTSLDSEQYF
TRBV7-9	NA	NA	TRBJ1-5	TGTGCCAGCAGCTTAGGGTTATCCCCCGGGGGGGATCAGCCCCAGCATTTT	CASSLGLSPGGDQPQHF
TRBV7-2	NA	TRBD2	TRBJ2-5	TGTGCCAGCAGCCTCGGGACTAGCTCGTACCAAGAGACCCAGTACTTC	CASSLGTSSYQETQYF
TRBV19	NA	TRBD1	TRBJ2-7	TGTGCCAGTAGTAACCGGGACAGGGTCTACGAGCAGTACTTC	CASSNRDRVYEQYF
TRBV27	NA	NA	TRBJ2-1	TGTGCCAGCAGGTCCATCAATGAGCAGTTCTTC	CASRSINEQFF
TRBV28	NA	NA	TRBJ2-7	TGTGCCAGCAGTTTACCCCAGGGCCACGAGCAGTACTTC	CASSLPQGHEQYF
TRBV5-6	NA	NA	TRBJ1-1	TGTGCCAGCAGCTTGGGCACAAGGAACACTGAAGCTTTCTTT	CASSLGTRNTEAFF
TRBV19	NA	TRBD1	TRBJ2-5	TGTGCCAGTAGCCCGGACAGGCGAGCGTTACAAGAGACCCAGTACTTC	CASSPDRRALQETQYF
TRBV11-3	NA	NA	TRBJ1-1	TGTGCCAGCAGCTTAGAAACGGGTCACACTGAAGCTTTCTTT	CASSLETGHTEAFF
TRBV27	NA	NA	TRBJ1-2	TGTGCCAGCAGCTCCGGAGTCTATGGCTACACCTTC	CASSSGVYGYTF
TRBV21-1	NA	NA	TRBJ2-7	TGTGCCAGCAGCAAGCCACTAGCGGTCAGGGAGCAGTACTTC	CASSKPLAVREQYF
TRBV30	once	NA	TRBJ2-1	TGTGCCTGGAAGAGTAGCGGTCATGAGCAGTTCTTC	CAWKSSGHEQFF
TRBV18	NA	TRBD1	TRBJ2-5	TGTGCCAGCTCACTACAGGGGAGAGGAGAGACCCAGTACTTC	CASSLQGRGETQYF
TRBV30	once	NA	TRBJ1-4	TGTGCCTGGAGTTGGGAGGGGGGGGCGGCTAATGAAAAACTGTTTTTT	CAWSWEGGAANEKLFF
TRBV5-6	NA	NA	TRBJ1-3	TGTGCCAGCAGCGTCCGTACGGGGGGCGCAGAAAACACCATATATTTT	CASSVRTGGAENTIYF
TRBV7-6	NA	NA	TRBJ1-5	TGTGCCAGCAGCTTAACCCCTGGGTTTAGGGGTTTCCATCAGCCCCAGCATTTT	CASSLTPGFRGFHQPQHF
TRBV7-2	NA	NA	TRBJ2-5	TGTGCCAGCAGAGGAGGGAACACACTGAACGGAGAGACCCAGTACTTC	CASRGGNTLNGETQYF
TRBV9	few	NA	TRBJ2-2	TGTGCCAGCAGCGTAGGTAATCTAGCCTCCGGGGAGCTGTTTTTT	CASSVGNLASGELFF
TRBV7-2	NA	NA	TRBJ1-5	TGTGCCAGCAGCTTAGTTCTTCCGGGGGGTTCCTATAGCAATCAGCCCCAGCATTTT	CASSLVLPGGSYSNQPQHF
TRBV9	NA	TRBD1	TRBJ1-5	TGTGCCAGCAGCCTTGAGGGACAGGACAATCAGCCCCAGCATTTT	CASSLEGQDNQPQHF
TRBV12-5	NA	NA	TRBJ1-4	TGTGCTAGTGGTTTGGGGGGCAATGAAAAACTGTTTTTT	CASGLGGNEKLFF
TRBV5-8	NA	NA	TRBJ1-2	TGTGCCAGCAGCTTGGCTCCCAGTTCCATCTATGGCTACACCTTC	CASSLAPSSIYGYTF
TRBV7-8	NA	TRBD2	TRBJ2-7	TGTGCCAGCATCGAGACTAGCGGGAGCTACGAGCAGTACTTC	CASIETSGSYEQYF
TRBV4-1	NA	TRBD2	TRBJ2-1	TGCGCCAGCAGCCAATATGCTAGCGGGAGCTCCTACAATGAGCAGTTCTTC	CASSQYASGSSYNEQFF
TRBV30	NA	TRBD1	TRBJ1-6	TGTGCCTGGAGTGTCGGACAGGCCCATTCACCCCTCCACTTT	CAWSVGQAHSPLHF
TRBV4-2	NA	TRBD2	TRBJ2-7	TGTGCCAGCAGCCAAGACGGGACTAGCGCCTCCTACGAGCAGTACTTC	CASSQDGTSASYEQYF
TRBV28	NA	NA	TRBJ2-7	TGTGCCAGCAGTTTAGCCCCGGACAGCAGATCCTACGAGCAGTACTTC	CASSLAPDSRSYEQYF
TRBV30	NA	TRBD1	TRBJ1-5	TGTGCCTTCTCAGGGGGCACCCAGGGTCAGCCCCAGCATTTT	CAFSGGTQGQPQHF
TRBV3-1/TRBV3-2	NA	NA	TRBJ1-6	TGTGCCAGCAGCACCACAGGGAATCGGACACCCCTCCACTTT	CASSTTGNRTPLHF
TRBV24-1	NA	TRBD1	TRBJ1-2	TGTGCCACCAGCCCCGGGACAGGGGTCTTGCGAGGCTACACCTTC	CATSPGTGVLRGYTF
TRBV9	NA	NA	TRBJ2-7	TGTGCCAGCAGCGTAGGGTCTTATCGGGAGCAGTACTTC	CASSVGSYREQYF
TRBV6-5	NA	NA	TRBJ1-5	TGTGCCAGCAGAAACCTTGACAGGTTGGATCAGCCCCAGCATTTT	CASRNLDRLDQPQHF
TRBV25-1	NA	NA	TRBJ2-7	TGTGCCAGCAGTCAGACTCGGGCCGGAGGGTCCTACGAGCAGTACTTC	CASSQTRAGGSYEQYF
TRBV5-1	NA	NA	TRBJ2-2	TGCGCCAGCAGCTTTAGGGACTCCGCGAACACCGGGGAGCTGTTTTTT	CASSFRDSANTGELFF
TRBV24-1	once	NA	TRBJ2-5	TGTGCCACCAGTGACCCGGGACACGCCCTTCAAGAGACCCAGTACTTC	CATSDPGHALQETQYF
TRBV20-1	NA	NA	TRBJ1-6	TGCAGTGCTAGTTTCCGGGGGGCAAACTATAATTCACCCCTCCACTTT	CSASFRGANYNSPLHF
TRBV19	NA	TRBD2	TRBJ2-1	TGTGCCAGCAGAAGCGGGATGTCCTACAATGAGCAGTTCTTC	CASRSGMSYNEQFF
TRBV19	NA	NA	TRBJ1-1	TGTGCCAGTAGTACGAAGGGTGGAGGCACTGAAGCTTTCTTT	CASSTKGGGTEAFF
TRBV19	NA	TRBD2	TRBJ2-4	TGTGCCAGTAACGATCCTAGCGGGGGCAAAAACATTCAGTACTTC	CASNDPSGGKNIQYF
TRBV5-4	NA	NA	TRBJ2-7	TGTGCCAGCAGCTCGCCGCGGGGCAGCTCCTACGAGCAGTACTTC	CASSSPRGSSYEQYF
TRBV28	NA	TRBD1	TRBJ1-1	TGTGCCAGCAGTTGGGGGACAGCTAACACTGAAGCTTTCTTT	CASSWGTANTEAFF
TRBV2	few	TRBD1	TRBJ1-4	TGTGCCAGCAGGGGTCCGGGACAGGCTCAACATAATGAAAAACTGTTTTTT	CASRGPGQAQHNEKLFF